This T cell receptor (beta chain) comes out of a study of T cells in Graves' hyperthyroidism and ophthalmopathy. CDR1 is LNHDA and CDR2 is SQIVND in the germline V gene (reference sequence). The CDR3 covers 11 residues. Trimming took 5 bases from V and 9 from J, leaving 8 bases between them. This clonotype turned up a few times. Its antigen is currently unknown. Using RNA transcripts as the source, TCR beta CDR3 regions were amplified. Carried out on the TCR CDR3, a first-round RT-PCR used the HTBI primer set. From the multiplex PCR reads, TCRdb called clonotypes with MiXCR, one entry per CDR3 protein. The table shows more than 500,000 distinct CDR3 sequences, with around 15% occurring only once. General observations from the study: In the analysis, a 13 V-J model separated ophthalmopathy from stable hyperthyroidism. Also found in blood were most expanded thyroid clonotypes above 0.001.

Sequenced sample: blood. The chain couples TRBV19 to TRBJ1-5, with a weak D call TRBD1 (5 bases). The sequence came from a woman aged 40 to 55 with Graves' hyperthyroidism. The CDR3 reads CASSYGGPQHF. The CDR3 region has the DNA TGTGCCAGTAGTTACGGGGGGCCCCAGCATTTT.